This T cell receptor (beta chain) came from a study of T cells in Graves' hyperthyroidism and ophthalmopathy. Regarding the study as a whole: Prediction of ophthalmopathy progression came a median 6.5 months pre-onset. Within blood appeared most thyroid clonotypes that had expanded above 0.001.

Trimming stripped 5 bases from V and 10 bases from J, with 15 bases between. Germline CDR1 is SGHNT and CDR2 is YENEEA. This CDR3 is built from 14 residues. Notes on this clonotype: Its antigen remains unidentified.

The investigators amplified TCR beta CDR3 regions from RNA transcripts. The TCR CDR3 first-round RT-PCR relied on the HTBI primer set. From the multiplex PCR reads, TCRdb called clonotypes with MiXCR, one entry per CDR3 protein. This sample has a few hundred thousand distinct CDR3 sequences, with approximately 44% found just once. The study enrolled patients aged 18 to 65 with newly diagnosed hyperthyroidism of under 2 months' duration. Diagnosis relied on clinical symptoms, serum thyroxine and TRAb, thyroid ultrasound and orbital computed tomography. The sequence was obtained from a woman aged 18-29 years with Graves' hyperthyroidism. The V call is TRBV11-3, the J call TRBJ1-6; maybe TRBD1 (6 bases). The sample was peripheral blood or thyroid tissue (not recorded which). The CDR3 DNA sequence: TGTGCCAGCAGCCAGGGGACAAGGGGGTCACCCCTCCACTTT. It codes for CASSQGTRGSPLHF.